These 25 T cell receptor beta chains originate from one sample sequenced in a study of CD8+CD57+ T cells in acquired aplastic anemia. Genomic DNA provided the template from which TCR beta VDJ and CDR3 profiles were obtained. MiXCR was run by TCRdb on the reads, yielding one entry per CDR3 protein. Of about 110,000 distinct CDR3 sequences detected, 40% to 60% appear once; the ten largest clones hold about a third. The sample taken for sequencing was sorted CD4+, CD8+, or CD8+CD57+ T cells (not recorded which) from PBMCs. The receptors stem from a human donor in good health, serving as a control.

The CDR3 sequence: CASSAGQLEAFF. CDR3 in DNA: TGTGCCAGCAGCGCCGGACAGCTTGAAGCTTTCTTT. This rearrangement joins TRBV7-9 to TRBJ1-1; weak D call: TRBD1 (6 bases). Germline lookup yields CDR1 SEHNR and CDR2 FQNEAQ (reference sequence). V was cut by 5 bases and J by 7 bases, with 11 bases left in between. The length of the CDR3 is 12 residues.

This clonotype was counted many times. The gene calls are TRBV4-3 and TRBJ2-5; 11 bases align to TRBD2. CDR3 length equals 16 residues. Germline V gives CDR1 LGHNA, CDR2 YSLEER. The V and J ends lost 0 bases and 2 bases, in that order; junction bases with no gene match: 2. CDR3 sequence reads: CASSQDTSGGQETQYF. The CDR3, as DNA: TGCGCCAGCAGCCAAGATACTAGCGGGGGACAAGAGACCCAGTACTTC.

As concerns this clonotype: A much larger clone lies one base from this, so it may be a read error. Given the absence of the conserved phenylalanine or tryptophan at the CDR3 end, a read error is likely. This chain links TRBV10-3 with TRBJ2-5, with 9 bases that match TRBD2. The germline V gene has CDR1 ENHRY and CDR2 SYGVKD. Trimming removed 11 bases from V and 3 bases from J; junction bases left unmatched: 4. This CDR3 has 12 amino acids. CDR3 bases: TGTGCCGGATGCGGGGGGGAAGAGACCCAGTACTTA. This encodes CAGCGGEETQYL.

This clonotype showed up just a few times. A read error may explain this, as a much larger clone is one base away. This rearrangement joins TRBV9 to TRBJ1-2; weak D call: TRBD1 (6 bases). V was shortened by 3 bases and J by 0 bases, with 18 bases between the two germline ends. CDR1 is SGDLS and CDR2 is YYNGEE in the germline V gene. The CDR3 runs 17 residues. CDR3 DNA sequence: TGTGCCAGCAGCGCTGGACAGCAGCGCCCGACTAACTATGGCTACACCTTC. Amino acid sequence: CASSAGQQRPTNYGYTF.

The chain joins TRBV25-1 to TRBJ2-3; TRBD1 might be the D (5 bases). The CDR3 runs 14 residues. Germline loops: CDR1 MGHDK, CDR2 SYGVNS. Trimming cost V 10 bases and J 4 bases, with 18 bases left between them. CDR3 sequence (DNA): TGTGCCACCTCTAGGATGGAAGGGGCAGATACGCAGTATTTT. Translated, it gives CATSRMEGADTQYF.

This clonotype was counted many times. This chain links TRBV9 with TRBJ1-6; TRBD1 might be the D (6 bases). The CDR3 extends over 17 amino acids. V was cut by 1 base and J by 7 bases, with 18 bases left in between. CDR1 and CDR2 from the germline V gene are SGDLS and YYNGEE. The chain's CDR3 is CASSVSIQGWPNSPLHF. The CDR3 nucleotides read TGTGCCAGCAGCGTAAGTATACAGGGATGGCCCAATTCACCCCTCCACTTT.

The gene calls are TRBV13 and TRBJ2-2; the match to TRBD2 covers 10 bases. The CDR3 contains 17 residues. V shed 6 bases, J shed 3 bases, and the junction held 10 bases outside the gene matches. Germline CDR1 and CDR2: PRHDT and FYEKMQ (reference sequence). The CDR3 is CASSFNVAGGHTGELFF. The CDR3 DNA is TGTGCCAGCAGTTTTAACGTAGCGGGGGGCCACACCGGGGAGCTGTTTTTT.

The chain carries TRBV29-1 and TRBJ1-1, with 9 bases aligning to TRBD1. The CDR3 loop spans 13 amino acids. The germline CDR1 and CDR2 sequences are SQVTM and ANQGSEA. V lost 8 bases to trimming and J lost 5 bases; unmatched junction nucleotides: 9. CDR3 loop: CSTTGGSGTEAFF. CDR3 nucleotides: TGCAGCACTACAGGGGGCTCGGGGACTGAAGCTTTCTTT.

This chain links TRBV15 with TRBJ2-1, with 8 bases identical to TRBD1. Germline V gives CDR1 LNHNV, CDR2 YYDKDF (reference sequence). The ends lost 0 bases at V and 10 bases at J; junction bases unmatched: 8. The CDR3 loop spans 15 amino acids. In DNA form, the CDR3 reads TGTGCCACCAGCAGAGATACGGCAGGGGGCGTCGAGCAGTTCTTC. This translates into CATSRDTAGGVEQFF.

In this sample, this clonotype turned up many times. The CDR3 sequence is CASSLNSGQSVLTDTQYF. The CDR3 DNA sequence: TGTGCCAGCAGCCTGAACTCGGGACAGTCTGTCCTCACAGATACGCAGTATTTT. The J gene is TRBJ2-3, the V gene TRBV11-2, with 7 bases matching TRBD1. J was trimmed by 2 bases and V by 5 bases; bases with no gene match: 16. CDR1 and CDR2 from the germline V gene are SGHAT and FQNNGV. The CDR3 is 18 residues long. The full variable domain, in which reference TRBV11-2 and TRBJ2-3 provide the parts outside the CDR3, is EAGVAQSPRYKIIEKRQSVAFWCNPISGHATLYWYQQILGQGPKLLIQFQNNGVVDDSQLPKDRFSAERLKGVDSTLKIQPAKLEDSAVYLCASSLNSGQSVLTDTQYFGPGTRLTVL.

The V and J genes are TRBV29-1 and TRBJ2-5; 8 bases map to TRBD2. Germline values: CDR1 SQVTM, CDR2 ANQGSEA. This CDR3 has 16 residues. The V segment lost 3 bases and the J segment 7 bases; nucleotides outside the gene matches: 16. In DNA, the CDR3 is TGCAGCGTTGACGACCTCGGGGGGGCGGTTGGGGCGACCCAGTACTTC. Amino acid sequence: CSVDDLGGAVGATQYF.

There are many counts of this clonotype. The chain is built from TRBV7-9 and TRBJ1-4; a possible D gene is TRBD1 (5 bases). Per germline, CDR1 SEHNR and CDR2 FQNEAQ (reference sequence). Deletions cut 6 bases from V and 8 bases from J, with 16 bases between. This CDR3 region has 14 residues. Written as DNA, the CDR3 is TGTGCCAGCAGTCATGACGGGGGAGAGGAAAAACTGTTTTTT. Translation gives CASSHDGGEEKLFF.

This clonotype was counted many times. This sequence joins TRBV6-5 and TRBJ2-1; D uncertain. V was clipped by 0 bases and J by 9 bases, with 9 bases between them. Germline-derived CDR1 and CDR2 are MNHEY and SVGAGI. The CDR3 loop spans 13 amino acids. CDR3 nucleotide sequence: TGTGCCAGCAGTTACTCAGCCCGGGTTGAGCAGTTCTTC. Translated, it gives CASSYSARVEQFF.

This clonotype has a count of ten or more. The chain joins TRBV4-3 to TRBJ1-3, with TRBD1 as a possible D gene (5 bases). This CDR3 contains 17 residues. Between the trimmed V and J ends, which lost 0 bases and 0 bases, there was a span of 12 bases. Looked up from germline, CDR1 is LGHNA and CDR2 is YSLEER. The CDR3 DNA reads TGCGCCAGCAGCCAAGATAGGGACCTCAGCTCTGGAAACACCATATATTTT. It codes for CASSQDRDLSSGNTIYF.

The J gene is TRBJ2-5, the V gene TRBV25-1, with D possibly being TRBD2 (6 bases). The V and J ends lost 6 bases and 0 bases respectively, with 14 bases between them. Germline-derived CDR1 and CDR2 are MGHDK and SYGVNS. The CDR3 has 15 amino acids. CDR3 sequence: CASSQEGGDQETQYF. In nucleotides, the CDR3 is TGTGCCAGCAGCCAAGAAGGCGGGGACCAAGAGACCCAGTACTTC.

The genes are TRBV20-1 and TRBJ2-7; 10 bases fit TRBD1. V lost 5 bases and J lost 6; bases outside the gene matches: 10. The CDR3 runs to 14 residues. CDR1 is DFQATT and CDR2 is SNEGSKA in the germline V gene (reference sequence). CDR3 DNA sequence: TGCAGTGCTTATGGGACAGGGGTAATGAGCGAGCAGTACTTC. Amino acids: CSAYGTGVMSEQYF.

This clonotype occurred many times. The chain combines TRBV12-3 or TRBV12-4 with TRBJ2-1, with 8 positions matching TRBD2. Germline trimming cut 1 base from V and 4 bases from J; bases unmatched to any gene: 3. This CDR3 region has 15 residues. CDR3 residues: CASSLGAGAYNEQFF. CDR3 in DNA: TGTGCCAGCAGTTTAGGAGCGGGGGCTTACAATGAGCAGTTCTTC.

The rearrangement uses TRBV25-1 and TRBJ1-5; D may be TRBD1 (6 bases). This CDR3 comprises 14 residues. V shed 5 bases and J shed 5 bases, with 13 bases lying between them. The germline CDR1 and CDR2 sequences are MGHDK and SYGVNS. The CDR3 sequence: CASSLTGWDQPQHF. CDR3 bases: TGTGCCAGCAGTCTTACAGGGTGGGATCAGCCCCAGCATTTT. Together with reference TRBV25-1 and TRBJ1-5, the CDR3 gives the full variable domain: EADIYQTPRYLVIGTGKKITLECSQTMGHDKMYWYQQDPGMELHLIHYSYGVNSTEKGDLSSESTVSRIRTEHFPLTLESARPSHTSQYLCASSLTGWDQPQHFGDGTRLSIL.

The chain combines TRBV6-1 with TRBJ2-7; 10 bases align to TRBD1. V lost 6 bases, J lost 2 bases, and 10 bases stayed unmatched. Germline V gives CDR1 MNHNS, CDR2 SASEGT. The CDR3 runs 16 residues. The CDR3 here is CASSLQTGTGAYEQYF. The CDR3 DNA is TGTGCCAGCAGCCTACAAACCGGGACAGGGGCCTACGAGCAGTACTTC.

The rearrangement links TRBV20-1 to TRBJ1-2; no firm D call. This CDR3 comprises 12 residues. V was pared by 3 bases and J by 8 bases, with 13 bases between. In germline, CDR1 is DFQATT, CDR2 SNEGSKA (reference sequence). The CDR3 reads CSARDGAEGYTF. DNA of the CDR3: TGCAGTGCTAGGGACGGAGCTGAGGGCTACACCTTC.

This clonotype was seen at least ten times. CDR3 bases: TGTGCCAGCAGCCGGGACGGTACCGAGCAGTTCTTC. Amino acid sequence: CASSRDGTEQFF. The gene calls are TRBV12-3 or TRBV12-4 and TRBJ2-1, with D perhaps TRBD1 or TRBD2 (5 bases each). Trimming took off 6 bases at V and 10 bases at J, with 13 bases between the two ends. The CDR3 has 12 residues.

CDR3 protein: CATSRKGPGEQYF. The DNA of the CDR3 is TGTGCCACCAGCAGAAAAGGGCCGGGAGAGCAGTACTTC. The rearrangement joins TRBV15 to TRBJ2-7; maybe TRBD2 (5 bases). The CDR3 is 13 residues long. V lost 2 bases and J lost 7, with 12 bases in between. Germline CDR1 LNHNV, CDR2 YYDKDF (reference sequence).

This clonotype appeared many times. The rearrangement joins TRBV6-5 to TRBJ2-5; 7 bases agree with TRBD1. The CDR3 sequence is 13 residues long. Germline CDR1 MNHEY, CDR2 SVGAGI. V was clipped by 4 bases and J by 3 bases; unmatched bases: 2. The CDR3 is CASSWGTEETQYF. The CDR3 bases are TGTGCCAGCAGTTGGGGGACAGAAGAGACCCAGTACTTC.

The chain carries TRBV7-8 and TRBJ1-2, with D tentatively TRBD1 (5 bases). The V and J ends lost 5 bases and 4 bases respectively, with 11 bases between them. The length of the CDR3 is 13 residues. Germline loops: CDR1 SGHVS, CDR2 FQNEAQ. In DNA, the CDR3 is TGTGCCAGCAGCCGACCCGGGGGCTATGGCTACACCTTC. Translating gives CASSRPGGYGYTF.

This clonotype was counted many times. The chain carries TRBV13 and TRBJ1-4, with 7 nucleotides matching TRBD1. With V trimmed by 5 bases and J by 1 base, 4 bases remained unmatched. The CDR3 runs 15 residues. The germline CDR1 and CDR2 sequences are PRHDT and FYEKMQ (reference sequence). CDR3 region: CASSRQGLTNEKLFF. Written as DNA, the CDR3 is TGTGCCAGCAGCCGACAGGGTCTAACTAATGAAAAACTGTTTTTT.